This TCR beta chain was retrieved from a study of low-dose radiotherapy and immunotherapy resistance in tumors. Overall study context: The fractionation for Cohort 1 was 0.5 Gy per fraction every 2 weeks, totaling 6.5 Gy. Treatment consisted of nivolumab 240 mg every two weeks and ipilimumab 1 mg/kg every six weeks, given intravenously to patients. Intravenously given cyclophosphamide 200 mg/m2 followed a two-week schedule that placed each dose one day before radiation and immunotherapy.

This clonotype was detected ten times or more. TRAV and TRBV primers primed cDNA for both TCRalpha and TCRbeta. Using a constant-region primer together with a V-primer adapter, TCRs were subjected to roughly 18 PCR cycles of amplification. TCRdb passed the reads through MiXCR, listing each CDR3 protein once. The table includes 64,000 or so distinct CDR3 sequences, around 32% detected once. The time point is: before trial treatment. Every donor was treated with nivolumab, ipilimumab, aspirin, low-dose cyclophosphamide and also low-dose radiotherapy. This TCR was recovered from a female donor with ovarian cancer. The sequencing here drew on PBMCs, taken before treatment.

This CDR3 reads CASRSWTEAFF. CDR3 in DNA: TGTGCCAGCAGAAGTTGGACTGAAGCTTTCTTT. The genes are TRBV11-3 and TRBJ1-1; no clear D. The CDR3 length is 11 residues. Germline CDR1 and CDR2: SGHNT and YENEEA. V was trimmed by 6 bases and J by 5 bases, leaving 7 bases between them. Full variable domain (rest looked up from reference TRBV11-3 and TRBJ1-1): EAGVVQSPRYKIIEKKQPVAFWCNPISGHNTLYWYLQNLGQGPELLIRYENEEAVDDSQLPKDRFSAERLKGVDSTLKIQPAELGDSAVYLCASRSWTEAFFGQGTRLTVV.